The 3 T cell receptor beta chains below come from one sample, sequenced in a study of OX40 agonist ivuxolimab in advanced cancers. Sequencing was performed with immunoSEQ multiplex PCR; in TCRdb, only in-frame clones are kept and a portion is missing. The sample carries 75,000 or so clones, approximately 81% recorded once. The source was CD4+ or CD8+ T cells sorted from blood, collected in a trial of the OX40 agonist ivuxolimab. These receptors originate from an adult with an advanced solid tumor such as melanoma, head and neck, liver or kidney cancer.

The rearrangement links TRBV5-1 to TRBJ2-1, with 8 bases aligning to TRBD2. The CDR3 sequence is 14 residues long. The germline CDR1 and CDR2 sequences are SGHRS and YFSETQ. The V and J ends lost 1 base and 7 bases, in that order; junction bases with no gene match: 4. For the CDR3, the DNA is TGCGCCAGCAGCTTGTTATCTAGCGGGAATGAGCAGTTCTTC. Encoded protein: CASSLLSSGNEQFF.

The genes are TRBV7-3 and TRBJ2-1; D tentatively fits TRBD1 or TRBD2 (5 bases each). The CDR3 runs to 15 residues. Trimming stripped 2 bases from V and 4 bases from J, with 12 bases between. Germline values: CDR1 SGHTA, CDR2 FQGTGA. The CDR3 reads CASSLGGQGYNEQFF. CDR3 bases: TGTGCCAGCAGCTTAGGAGGACAAGGGTACAATGAGCAGTTCTTC.

This chain joins TRBV5-6 and TRBJ2-1; D is ambiguous. Trimming shortened V by 2 bases and J by 4 bases, and 10 bases separated the two germline ends. CDR3 length equals 14 residues. The germline gives CDR1 SGHDT, CDR2 YYEEEE. CDR3 region: CASSFRFTYNEQFF. For the CDR3, the DNA is TGTGCCAGCAGCTTTCGGTTTACTTACAATGAGCAGTTCTTC.